Listed below are T cell receptor beta chains from one sample, sequenced in a study of blood T cell repertoires in COVID-19. Measured with immunoSEQ multiplex PCR; TCRdb has only the in-frame clones, and not every one. The sample lists tens of thousands of clones, around four fifths seen once, with 1.8% in the top ten. Sequencing used peripheral blood. The receptors here all came from a woman aged 60-70 years with acute or convalescent COVID-19. CDR3s include the opening cysteine and the closing phenylalanine or tryptophan. D genes are given only for firm matches. Some rows mark clone size as missing; the rest say once, few, many or name a class of expanded clone.

.	TRBJ2-1	TRBV28	TRBD2	CASSFAGGANEQFF	TGTGCCAGCAGTTTTGCCGGGGGGGCCAATGAGCAGTTCTTC
.	TRBJ2-1	TRBV5-1	.	CASSLSVSGYNEQFF	TGCGCCAGCAGCTTGTCCGTATCGGGCTACAATGAGCAGTTCTTC
.	TRBJ2-7	TRBV19	TRBD1	CASSTPGTVYEQYF	TGTGCCAGTAGTACCCCCGGGACAGTCTACGAGCAGTACTTC
few	TRBJ2-7	TRBV20-1	.	CSASRGHTGLLISSYEQYF	TGCAGTGCTAGTCGGGGCCATACCGGACTATTAATTAGCTCCTACGAGCAGTACTTC
once	TRBJ2-7	TRBV29-1	.	CSARGQIYEQYF	TGCAGCGCCCGCGGACAGATATACGAGCAGTACTTC
once	TRBJ1-6	TRBV18	TRBD1	CASSPPVQGVSSPLHF	TGTGCCAGCTCACCACCGGTTCAGGGGGTCAGCTCACCCCTCCACTTT
.	TRBJ1-1	TRBV6-6	.	CASRKDRLNTEAFF	TGTGCCAGCAGGAAGGACAGATTGAACACTGAAGCTTTCTTT
.	TRBJ1-5	TRBV6-6	.	CASSPHLEDNQPQHF	TGTGCCAGCAGTCCTCACCTCGAGGACAATCAGCCCCAGCATTTT
.	TRBJ2-5	TRBV11-1	TRBD1	CASNGQGAETQYF	TGTGCCAGCAACGGACAGGGGGCCGAGACCCAGTACTTC
.	TRBJ1-5	TRBV18	.	CASSPTAQGPEVNWRNQPQHF	TGTGCCAGCTCACCGACGGCACAGGGCCCCGAAGTCAATTGGCGGAATCAGCCCCAGCATTTT
.	TRBJ1-1	TRBV5-5	.	CASSLGRGTEAFF	TGTGCCAGCAGCTTGGGCCGAGGCACTGAAGCTTTCTTT
.	TRBJ2-3	TRBV7-2	.	CASSSGGGTDTQYF	TGTGCCAGCAGCTCCGGGGGTGGGACAGATACGCAGTATTTT
.	TRBJ2-1	TRBV5-1	TRBD2	CASSLDLAGPYFGEQFF	TGCGCCAGCAGCTTGGATCTAGCGGGCCCCTACTTTGGAGAGCAGTTCTTC
.	TRBJ2-3	TRBV4-2	TRBD2	CASSQVWSSGGYTDTQYF	TGTGCCAGCAGCCAAGTGTGGTCTAGCGGGGGCTACACAGATACGCAGTATTTT
.	TRBJ2-5	TRBV7-2	TRBD1	CASSLGTGGETQYF	TGTGCCAGCAGCTTAGGGACAGGGGGAGAGACCCAGTACTTC
.	TRBJ1-1	TRBV24-1	TRBD1	CATSDFADRENMNTEAFF	TGTGCCACCAGTGACTTTGCGGACAGGGAAAACATGAACACTGAAGCTTTCTTT
.	TRBJ1-2	TRBV28	.	CASSSTQVYYGYTF	TGTGCCAGCAGTTCTACCCAGGTTTACTATGGCTACACCTTC
.	TRBJ1-2	TRBV30	.	CAWRGTGMGYGYTF	TGTGCCTGGAGAGGTACCGGGATGGGCTATGGCTACACCTTC
few	TRBJ2-7	TRBV30	.	CAWGVMYEQYF	TGTGCCTGGGGTGTTATGTACGAGCAGTACTTC
.	TRBJ2-7	TRBV7-2	.	CASSLERPQGRLNYEQYF	TGTGCCAGCAGCTTAGAACGTCCTCAGGGGCGACTCAACTACGAGCAGTACTTC
few	TRBJ2-2	TRBV2	.	CASMSGDTGELFF	TGTGCCAGCATGTCGGGGGATACCGGGGAGCTGTTTTTT
.	TRBJ2-5	TRBV27	.	CASSLGLAPQETQYF	TGTGCCAGCAGTTTAGGGCTAGCGCCCCAAGAGACCCAGTACTTC
.	TRBJ2-1	TRBV2	TRBD2	CASSDPVAGASYEQFF	TGTGCCAGCAGTGACCCAGTAGCGGGAGCATCATACGAGCAGTTCTTC
.	TRBJ1-1	TRBV5-4	.	CASSLAGQGKGEAFF	TGTGCCAGCAGCTTGGCCGGTCAGGGTAAGGGTGAAGCTTTCTTT
.	TRBJ2-5	TRBV6-5	.	CASRAQETQYF	TGTGCCAGCAGGGCCCAAGAGACCCAGTACTTC
.	TRBJ1-2	TRBV5-1	.	CASSLQEGYGYTF	TGCGCCAGCAGCTTACAGGAGGGTTATGGCTACACCTTC
.	TRBJ1-1	TRBV5-1	.	CASSLSASVFPEAFF	TGCGCCAGCAGCTTGTCTGCCTCGGTTTTCCCTGAAGCTTTCTTT
.	TRBJ2-7	TRBV19	TRBD1	CASSVRGSEQYF	TGTGCCAGTAGTGTCAGGGGGAGCGAGCAGTACTTC
once	TRBJ2-1	TRBV5-1	.	CASSPDREGEQFF	TGCGCCAGCAGCCCGGACAGGGAGGGTGAGCAGTTCTTC
.	TRBJ2-1	TRBV2	.	CASTGARGSSYNEQFF	TGTGCCAGCACTGGGGCCCGGGGGAGCTCCTACAATGAGCAGTTCTTC
.	TRBJ2-5	TRBV4-2	.	CASSQGSGGGETQYF	TGTGCCAGCAGCCAAGGTTCAGGGGGAGGAGAGACCCAGTACTTC
.	TRBJ1-5	TRBV7-2	TRBD1	CASSPRTGRNQPQHF	TGTGCCAGCAGCCCAAGGACAGGGCGCAATCAGCCCCAGCATTTT
.	TRBJ1-6	TRBV7-5	.	CARSGSSPLHF	TGTGCCAGAAGCGGGAGTTCACCCCTCCACTTT
.	TRBJ2-2	TRBV30	TRBD2	CAWGLAGWTGELFF	TGTGCCTGGGGGCTAGCGGGATGGACCGGGGAGCTGTTTTTT
few	TRBJ1-4	TRBV2	.	CASSRDMQNEKLFF	TGTGCCAGCAGCCGGGACATGCAAAATGAAAAACTGTTTTTT
.	TRBJ1-1	TRBV18	TRBD1	CASSLGTGWVGTEAFF	TGTGCCAGCTCACTGGGGACAGGGTGGGTCGGCACTGAAGCTTTCTTT
.	TRBJ2-1	TRBV5-1	.	CASSPENNEQFF	TGCGCCAGCAGCCCCGAGAACAATGAGCAGTTCTTC
.	TRBJ1-2	TRBV19	TRBD1	CASSVTGGNRYGYTF	TGTGCCAGTAGTGTCACAGGGGGCAATCGCTATGGCTACACCTTC
.	TRBJ1-1	TRBV6-5	.	CASIYGRGRAAEAFF	TGTGCCAGCATCTACGGACGAGGGCGAGCCGCGGAAGCTTTCTTT
.	TRBJ1-1	TRBV15	.	CATSRDRNSEAFF	TGTGCCACCAGCAGAGATCGGAACAGTGAAGCTTTCTTT
.	TRBJ2-2	TRBV28	.	CASSLNTGELFF	TGTGCCAGCAGCTTGAACACCGGGGAGCTGTTTTTT
.	TRBJ1-4	TRBV13	TRBD1	CASSLTGAGEKLFF	TGTGCCAGCAGCTTAACAGGGGCAGGTGAAAAACTGTTTTTT
.	TRBJ2-1	TRBV2	.	CASSFMREQFF	TGTGCCAGCAGTTTTATGAGGGAGCAGTTCTTC
.	TRBJ1-2	TRBV5-4	.	CASSLRGYYGYTF	TGTGCCAGCAGCCTCAGGGGATACTATGGCTACACCTTC
.	TRBJ1-6	TRBV28	TRBD1	CASSTGTEALHF	TGTGCCAGCAGTACCGGGACAGAGGCCCTCCACTTT
few	TRBJ1-2	TRBV28	.	CASIIPGTYGYTF	TGTGCCAGCATAATACCGGGAACCTATGGCTACACCTTC
.	TRBJ1-2	TRBV19	.	CASSVGGQRGYTF	TGTGCCAGTAGTGTTGGAGGGCAGCGAGGCTACACCTTC
.	TRBJ1-2	TRBV25-1	.	CASMGRRYGYTF	TGTGCCAGCATGGGGCGACGCTATGGCTACACCTTC
.	TRBJ1-3	TRBV4-1	.	CASSQAGNTIYF	TGCGCCAGCAGCCAAGCGGGAAACACCATATATTTT
.	TRBJ2-7	TRBV5-8	TRBD2	CASKGPSGRAEQYF	TGTGCCAGCAAGGGGCCGTCAGGGAGGGCCGAGCAGTACTTC
.	TRBJ1-2	TRBV7-2	TRBD1	CASSLPGQNPNGYTF	TGTGCCAGCAGCCTACCGGGACAGAACCCAAATGGCTACACCTTC
.	TRBJ2-1	TRBV19	TRBD2	CASSPSGSLDNEQFF	TGTGCCAGTAGTCCTAGCGGGAGCCTAGACAATGAGCAGTTCTTC
.	TRBJ1-2	TRBV4-2	.	CASSQVSQSSNGYTF	TGTGCCAGCAGCCAAGTTAGTCAAAGCTCCAATGGCTACACCTTC
.	TRBJ2-7	TRBV18	.	CASSPPSGAHYEQYF	TGTGCCAGCTCACCACCTTCAGGGGCCCACTACGAGCAGTACTTC
once	TRBJ2-2	TRBV4-1	.	CASSQEGGLRRGELFF	TGCGCCAGCAGCCAAGAAGGTGGGCTCAGACGCGGGGAGCTGTTTTTT
few	TRBJ2-1	TRBV5-6	.	CASSLEAGNEQFF	TGTGCCAGCAGCTTGGAAGCAGGGAATGAGCAGTTCTTC
.	TRBJ2-5	TRBV5-4	TRBD1	CATNGQGGKETQYF	TGTGCCACCAATGGACAGGGAGGTAAAGAGACCCAGTACTTC
once	TRBJ2-3	TRBV5-4	TRBD2	CASSPNPSGSDTQYF	TGTGCCAGCAGCCCCAATCCTAGCGGGTCCGATACGCAGTATTTT
once	TRBJ1-6	TRBV3-1/TRBV3-2	.	CASSLTDSYSPLHF	TGTGCCAGCAGCCTCACAGATAGTTATTCACCCCTCCACTTT
.	TRBJ2-3	TRBV6-4	.	CASSNDGVDTDTQYF	TGTGCCAGCAGCAACGACGGGGTCGACACAGATACGCAGTATTTT